The next 28 T cell receptor beta chains were all read from a single sample in a study of shared clonotypes between healthy human individuals. Clones were read by immunoSEQ multiplex PCR, and TCRdb kept only the in-frame ones, dropping some. The sample contains approximately 1.1 million clones, about 80% of which appear only once. Sequencing was carried out using memory CD4+ T cells from PBMCs. Noted subset: CD45RA-negative fraction. The receptors were gathered from a man between 18 and 35 years old in good health. Some clones in this sample may be carry-over from other donors' samples.

The chain joins TRBV5-1 to TRBJ1-2; D may be TRBD1 (6 bases). Germline V CDR1 and CDR2: SGHRS, YFSETQ. V was clipped by 4 bases and J by 1 base, with 20 bases between them. The CDR3 loop spans 17 amino acids. The CDR3 nucleotides read TGCGCCAGCAGCCCCTTCTACCAGGCAGGGGATAACTATGGCTACACCTTC. This sequence encodes CASSPFYQAGDNYGYTF. Complete variable domain (other parts from reference TRBV5-1 and TRBJ1-2): KAGVTQTPRYLIKTRGQQVTLSCSPISGHRSVSWYQQTPGQGLQFLFEYFSETQRNKGNFPGRFSGRQFSNSRSEMNVSTLELGDSALYLCASSPFYQAGDNYGYTFGSGTRLTVV.

This clone came up many times. At the DNA level, this CDR3 is encoded by other sequences in the same sample as well. The chain uses TRBV28 and TRBJ2-7; D is unclear. The CDR3 is 12 residues long. V lost 4 bases and J lost 1, with 5 bases in between. CDR1 is MDHEN and CDR2 is SYDVKM in the germline V gene. The CDR3 nucleotides read TGTGCCAGCAGTTCCCGGTCCTACGAGCAGTACTTC. This gives the protein CASSSRSYEQYF.

This sequence joins TRBV11-2 and TRBJ2-1, with 7 bases fitting TRBD2. The V gene's germline CDR1 is SGHAT and CDR2 FQNNGV. The CDR3 length is 15 residues. The trim removed 0 bases at V and 9 bases at J, leaving 8 bases unmatched. The CDR3 loop reads CASSLDQAGAPEQFF. The CDR3 bases are TGTGCCAGCAGCTTAGATCAGGCGGGAGCCCCTGAGCAGTTCTTC.

The J gene is TRBJ2-7, the V gene TRBV7-2; TRBD1 matches at 9 bases. Germline lookup yields CDR1 SGHTA and CDR2 FQGNSA. The V gene end was trimmed by 7 bases and the J gene end by 2 bases; junction bases not matched to a gene: 9. CDR3 length equals 15 residues. CDR3 loop: CASTPGQGRAYEQYF. CDR3 coding DNA: TGTGCCAGCACCCCTGGACAGGGGAGGGCCTACGAGCAGTACTTC.

This chain links TRBV30 with TRBJ1-1, with 8 bases that match TRBD1. CDR3 length equals 21 residues. CDR1 GTSNPN and CDR2 SVGIG come from the germline V gene (reference sequence). Trimming cost V 0 bases and J 0 bases; bases outside gene matches: 21. DNA of the CDR3: TGTGCCTGGAGTGTACTCCTCGGGAGCCGACAGGGGAAAGGAATGAACACTGAAGCTTTCTTT. It specifies CAWSVLLGSRQGKGMNTEAFF.

The sample holds many counts of this clone. The chain uses TRBV29-1 and TRBJ2-1; D is possibly TRBD1 or TRBD2 (6 bases each). CDR1 and CDR2 from the germline V gene are SQVTM and ANQGSEA. The CDR3 runs to 12 residues. V was shortened by 7 bases and J by 10 bases, with 17 bases between the two germline ends. In nucleotides, the CDR3 is TGCAGCGCCCGAAAGGGGGGTTGGGAGCAGTTCTTC. It translates to CSARKGGWEQFF.

V is TRBV6-1 and J is TRBJ1-2; 9 nucleotides agree with TRBD1. V lost 3 bases, J lost 6 bases, and 5 bases stayed unmatched. Germline-derived CDR1 and CDR2 are MNHNS and SASEGT. The CDR3 runs to 14 residues. Written as DNA, the CDR3 is TGTGCCAGCAGTGACTACAGGGGGCTGGATGGCTACACCTTC. Translated: CASSDYRGLDGYTF.

The chain combines TRBV7-2 with TRBJ2-3; TRBD2 agrees at 8 bases. CDR3 length equals 15 residues. Trimming at V came to 3 bases and at J to 0 bases, leaving 2 bases not matched to a gene. The germline V gene has CDR1 SGHTA and CDR2 FQGNSA. CDR3 region: CASSFRGRSTDTQYF. The CDR3 DNA sequence: TGTGCCAGCAGCTTTCGCGGGAGGAGCACAGATACGCAGTATTTT. Full variable domain (missing parts from reference TRBV7-2 and TRBJ2-3): GAGVSQSPSNKVTEKGKDVELRCDPISGHTALYWYRQSLGQGLEFLIYFQGNSAPDKSGLPSDRFSAERTGGSVSTLTIQRTQQEDSAVYLCASSFRGRSTDTQYFGPGTRLTVL.

This clone has just a few counts. V and J are TRBV6-6 and TRBJ1-4, with 10 bases identical to TRBD1. J was trimmed by 7 bases and V by 6 bases; bases with no gene match: 5. Germline values: CDR1 MNHNY, CDR2 SVGAGI (reference sequence). This CDR3 is 14 amino acids long. The CDR3, as DNA: TGTGCCAGCAGGACAGGGGGCTTAGGTGAAAAACTGTTTTTT. This gives the protein CASRTGGLGEKLFF.

The chain employs TRBV6-1 and TRBJ2-7, with D unclear. CDR3 length: 16 amino acids. Trimming cost V 2 bases and J 2 bases, with 16 bases left between them. Germline CDR1 MNHNS, CDR2 SASEGT. The CDR3: CASSERWPGFAYEQYF. The CDR3 nucleotides are TGTGCCAGCAGTGAAAGGTGGCCGGGTTTTGCCTACGAGCAGTACTTC.

The J gene is TRBJ1-1, the V gene TRBV5-1; D not certain. The CDR3 has 16 amino acids. In germline, CDR1 is SGHRS, CDR2 YFSETQ. The V and J ends lost 3 bases and 1 base respectively, with 16 bases between them. The CDR3 region has the DNA TGCGCCAGCAGCTCACAGCCACCCATGGGGAACACTGAAGCTTTCTTT. Its protein product is CASSSQPPMGNTEAFF.

The V gene is TRBV4-1, the J gene TRBJ2-1; 7 nucleotides match TRBD1. CDR3 length: 13 amino acids. J gave up 6 bases and V 3 bases, and 2 bases lay outside the gene matches. The germline CDR1 and CDR2 sequences are MGHRA and YSYEKL. The CDR3 is CASSQGQFNEQFF. The CDR3 nucleotides are TGCGCCAGCAGCCAGGGACAGTTCAATGAGCAGTTCTTC.

This clone has only one observation. This chain links TRBV11-2 with TRBJ2-7; perhaps TRBD2 as D (6 bases). CDR1 SGHAT and CDR2 FQNNGV come from the germline V gene. This CDR3 has 15 amino acids. V gave up 0 bases and J gave up 0 bases, with 9 bases separating them. In nucleotides, the CDR3 is TGTGCCAGCAGCTTAGAGGAGGGGTCCTCCTACGAGCAGTACTTC. This gives the protein CASSLEEGSSYEQYF.

The CDR3 region is CASSEAVGLRTDTQYF. CDR3 nucleotide sequence: TGTGCCAGCAGTGAAGCGGTGGGTCTACGCACAGATACGCAGTATTTT. This rearrangement joins TRBV6-1 to TRBJ2-3; no firm D call. V lost 0 bases to trimming and J lost 1 base, with 11 bases between them. The germline gives CDR1 MNHNS, CDR2 SASEGT. This CDR3 is built from 16 residues.

CDR3 in amino acids: CSSLGGVNYGYTF. CDR3 DNA: TGCAGTTCCCTCGGGGGGGTAAACTATGGCTACACCTTC. J is TRBJ1-2 and V is TRBV29-1, with a tentative D call TRBD1 (5 bases). The germline V gene encodes CDR1 SQVTM and CDR2 ANQGSEA. This CDR3 is 13 amino acids long.

The V and J genes are TRBV11-1 and TRBJ2-7, with D perhaps TRBD1 (6 bases). The germline CDR1 and CDR2 sequences are SGHAT and FQDESV (reference sequence). V lost 4 bases and J 4 bases, leaving 20 bases between the germline ends. CDR3 size: 16 residues. The CDR3 spells CASSSSRDTVLYEQYF. CDR3 in DNA: TGTGCCAGCAGCTCCAGCCGGGACACCGTTTTATACGAGCAGTACTTC.

This sequence joins TRBV29-1 and TRBJ2-1; 7 bases are a match to TRBD2. Germline V CDR1 and CDR2: SQVTM, ANQGSEA. The CDR3 runs to 14 residues. With V trimmed by 4 bases and J by 3 bases, 6 bases remained unmatched. CDR3 in amino acids: CSVGRESNYNEQFF. The CDR3, as DNA: TGCAGCGTTGGGCGGGAGAGTAACTACAATGAGCAGTTCTTC.

The CDR3 region is CASSYLGQPYGYTF. The CDR3 DNA reads as TGTGCCAGCAGTTACTTGGGACAGCCGTATGGCTACACCTTC. The J gene is TRBJ1-2, the V gene TRBV27; the match to TRBD1 covers 7 bases. The CDR3 spans 14 residues. The V gene end was trimmed by 4 bases and the J gene end by 5 bases; junction bases not matched to a gene: 7. Germline V CDR1 and CDR2: MNHEY, SMNVEV (reference sequence).

The rearrangement links TRBV7-8 to TRBJ2-7; 9 positions match TRBD2. The CDR3 contains 15 residues. Trimming took 4 bases from V and 4 from J; bases not matched to a gene: 8. Germline values: CDR1 SGHVS, CDR2 FQNEAQ. The CDR3 loop is CASSSREGLEYEQYF. The CDR3 DNA follows: TGTGCCAGCAGCTCGCGGGAGGGCCTTGAGTACGAGCAGTACTTC.

The chain links TRBV10-1 to TRBJ2-3; 10 nucleotides line up with TRBD2. From germline, CDR1 is WNHNN and CDR2 SYGVQD (reference sequence). The J segment lost 3 bases and the V segment lost 6 bases, leaving 6 bases of the junction unmatched. The length of the CDR3 is 15 residues. In DNA, the CDR3 is TGCGCCAGCAGATATAGCGGGAGGAATACAGATACGCAGTATTTT. Its protein is CASRYSGRNTDTQYF.

V usage is TRBV5-6 and J usage is TRBJ2-5; 8 nucleotides align to TRBD1. The germline V gene encodes CDR1 SGHDT and CDR2 YYEEEE. This CDR3 comprises 17 residues. With V trimmed by 0 bases and J by 5 bases, 12 bases remained unmatched. The CDR3 is CASSLAGQGAVGETQYF. CDR3 in DNA: TGTGCCAGCAGCTTGGCCGGGCAGGGGGCCGTTGGGGAGACCCAGTACTTC.

This sequence joins TRBV25-1 and TRBJ1-3; D uncertain. This CDR3 region has 14 residues. Trimming stripped 4 bases from V and 0 bases from J, with 7 bases between. The germline gives CDR1 MGHDK, CDR2 SYGVNS. Here the CDR3 reads CASSAPGSGNTIYF. The CDR3 coding sequence is TGTGCCAGCAGTGCACCGGGCTCTGGAAACACCATATATTTT.

The chain has TRBV18 and TRBJ2-2; D possibly corresponds to TRBD1 (5 bases). CDR1 is KGHSH and CDR2 is LQKENI in the germline V gene. The CDR3 loop spans 16 amino acids. Deletions cut 1 base from V and 1 base from J, with 10 bases between. The CDR3 DNA reads TGTGCCAGCTCACCACTCAGCAGGGAGAACACCGGGGAGCTGTTTTTT. This codes for CASSPLSRENTGELFF.

The genes are TRBV4-3 and TRBJ1-1, with D tentatively TRBD1 (6 bases). This CDR3 comprises 13 residues. Germline V gene lookup returns CDR1 LGHNA and CDR2 YSLEER. The V end lost 0 bases, the J end lost 5 bases, and 7 bases lay between the germline ends. CDR3 sequence reads: CASSQERGTEAFF. CDR3 in DNA: TGCGCCAGCAGCCAAGAAAGGGGGACTGAAGCTTTCTTT.

This chain joins TRBV5-1 and TRBJ2-1, with TRBD2 identical over 10 bases. V was clipped by 3 bases and J by 8 bases; unmatched bases: 8. Germline V gene data show CDR1 as SGHRS and CDR2 as YFSETQ. The CDR3 is 15 amino acids. The CDR3 here is CASSSLAGASDEQFF. The DNA for the CDR3 is TGCGCCAGCAGCTCCCTAGCGGGAGCCTCCGATGAGCAGTTCTTC.

V gene TRBV29-1 combines with J gene TRBJ2-1; the match to TRBD2 covers 13 bases. The CDR3 is 14 amino acids. V was clipped by 7 bases and J by 9 bases; unmatched bases: 9. Germline CDR1 and CDR2: SQVTM and ANQGSEA. CDR3 protein: CSASGTSGITEQFF. The CDR3 DNA reads TGCAGCGCCTCCGGGACTAGCGGGATTACTGAGCAGTTCTTC.

V is TRBV6-5 and J is TRBJ1-2, with a possible D match to TRBD1 (5 bases). This CDR3 is 13 amino acids long. Between the trimmed V and J ends, which lost 3 bases and 6 bases, there was a span of 11 bases. CDR1 and CDR2 (germline): MNHEY, SVGAGI. The CDR3 reads CASSYSGIDGYTF. The CDR3 DNA reads TGTGCCAGCAGTTATTCAGGGATTGATGGCTACACCTTC.

The V call is TRBV7-9, the J call TRBJ1-3; D call uncertain. V shed 4 bases and J shed 4 bases, with 5 bases lying between them. The CDR3 contains 12 residues. From germline, CDR1 is SEHNR and CDR2 FQNEAQ (reference sequence). The CDR3 DNA reads TGTGCCAGCAGCTCACAAGGAAACACCATATATTTT. Amino acid sequence: CASSSQGNTIYF.